The 25 T cell receptor beta chains given below trace back to one sample, sequenced in a study of blood T cell repertoires in COVID-19. Clones were sequenced by immunoSEQ multiplex PCR, and TCRdb holds only the in-frame ones, with some missing. The data contain some 120,000 clones, about 80% of them singletons. The sequencing input was peripheral blood. Source of these receptors: a human donor in a cohort sampled during active COVID-19.

The chain joins TRBV3-1 (or the pseudogene TRBV3-2) to TRBJ1-3, with D possibly being TRBD1 (6 bases). The CDR3 spans 14 residues. Germline V gene data show CDR1 as LGHDT and CDR2 as YNNKEL (reference sequence). V lost 4 bases to trimming and J lost 3 bases, with 10 bases between them. Written as DNA, the CDR3 is TGTGCCAGCAGCCGGGACACTCTTGGAAACACCATATATTTT. This translates into CASSRDTLGNTIYF.

The chain joins TRBV12-3 or TRBV12-4 to TRBJ1-2; D gene unclear. The CDR3 loop spans 12 amino acids. Trimming removed 2 bases from V and 4 bases from J, with 5 bases in between. The CDR3: CASSLSLYGYTF. Written as DNA, the CDR3 is TGTGCCAGCAGTTTATCTCTCTATGGCTACACCTTC.

The rearrangement joins TRBV4-2 to TRBJ1-1; D call uncertain. With 4 bases removed from V and 0 bases from J, the gap between germline ends came to 12 bases. Germline lookup yields CDR1 LGHNA and CDR2 YNFKEQ. This CDR3 region has 15 residues. This CDR3 reads CASSLETRMNTEAFF. The CDR3 region has the DNA TGTGCCAGCAGCCTCGAGACACGGATGAACACTGAAGCTTTCTTT.

The chain has TRBV30 and TRBJ1-3, with 8 nucleotides matching TRBD1. The CDR3 contains 14 residues. CDR1 GTSNPN and CDR2 SVGIG come from the germline V gene (reference sequence). Trimming at V came to 7 bases and at J to 3 bases, leaving 8 bases not matched to a gene. CDR3 protein: CASYIDRGGNTIYF. CDR3 DNA sequence: TGTGCCTCTTACATTGACAGGGGTGGAAACACCATATATTTT.

This clone was observed a handful of times. This chain uses TRBV12-3 or TRBV12-4 with TRBJ2-7, with a weak D call TRBD1 (6 bases). V was pared by 6 bases and J by 6 bases, with 12 bases between. CDR3 length equals 12 residues. DNA for the CDR3: TGTGCCAGCAGACAGGGTTTAAGCGAGCAGTACTTC. Translated: CASRQGLSEQYF.

This clone turned up a few times. CDR3 in DNA: TGTGCCAGCAGTTCGGGGGGGTTCGTAAGGGAGCTGTTTTTT. Amino acids: CASSSGGFVRELFF. The V and J genes are TRBV27 and TRBJ2-2; 8 bases map to TRBD2. Germline V gene sequence: CDR1 MNHEY, CDR2 SMNVEV (reference sequence). This CDR3 spans 14 amino acids. The J segment lost 9 bases and the V segment lost 4 bases, leaving 7 bases of the junction unmatched.

This sequence joins TRBV30 and TRBJ2-7; D call uncertain. The CDR3 is made up of 12 amino acids. The V end lost 7 bases, the J end lost 5 bases, and 15 bases lay between the germline ends. Germline V gene lookup returns CDR1 GTSNPN and CDR2 SVGIG (reference sequence). The CDR3 nucleotides read TGTGCCTCCGGTCCAGGTCAGAACGAGCAGTACTTC. This encodes CASGPGQNEQYF.

V and J are TRBV6-6 and TRBJ2-7; the D gene is possibly TRBD2 (5 bases). CDR3 length equals 15 residues. Germline V gene sequence: CDR1 MNHNY, CDR2 SVGAGI (reference sequence). Trimming pared 7 bases from V and 2 bases from J, leaving 18 bases between. CDR3 nucleotides: TGTGCCAGCATCATGGAAGCGGTATTCCCCTACGAGCAGTACTTC. It translates to CASIMEAVFPYEQYF.

The V gene is TRBV5-4, the J gene TRBJ2-3; D might be TRBD2 (6 bases). The V end was cut by 0 bases, the J end by 4 bases, with 9 bases between. CDR1 and CDR2 (germline): SGHNT, YYREEE (reference sequence). The CDR3 contains 14 residues. The CDR3 protein is CASSLVGGADTQYF. The DNA for the CDR3 is TGTGCCAGCAGCTTGGTCGGGGGAGCAGATACGCAGTATTTT.

This chain links TRBV28 with TRBJ1-5; D gene unclear. Looked up from germline, CDR1 is MDHEN and CDR2 is SYDVKM. This CDR3 region has 15 residues. V was clipped by 2 bases and J by 1 base, with 9 bases between them. The CDR3 DNA is TGTGCCAGCAGTTTAGGACTATTAAGCAATCAGCCCCAGCATTTT. Residues: CASSLGLLSNQPQHF.

The V call is TRBV11-1, the J call TRBJ1-1; TRBD1 aligns across 11 bases. J lost 7 bases, V lost 3 bases, and 4 bases had no gene match. This CDR3 is built from 14 residues. CDR1 and CDR2 from the germline V gene are SGHAT and FQDESV (reference sequence). Here the CDR3 reads CASSLDRGRVEAFF. CDR3 DNA: TGTGCCAGCAGCTTGGACAGGGGGCGAGTTGAAGCTTTCTTT.

V gene TRBV7-9 combines with J gene TRBJ2-4; D is possibly TRBD2 (5 bases). Germline V lookup: CDR1 SEHNR, CDR2 FQNEAQ (reference sequence). This CDR3 is 13 amino acids long. The CDR3 bases are TGTTCTTCCGGGGTCAAGGCCAAAAACATTCAGTACTTC. It is translated as CSSGVKAKNIQYF.

This CDR3 is CASSQDWVLQGNQPQHF. The CDR3 DNA follows: TGCGCCAGCAGCCAAGATTGGGTTTTACAGGGGAATCAGCCCCAGCATTTT. The V call is TRBV4-1, the J call TRBJ1-5; TRBD1 aligns across 7 bases. CDR3 size: 17 residues. Germline V CDR1 and CDR2: MGHRA, YSYEKL. V lost 0 bases and J lost 4; bases outside the gene matches: 9.

The rearrangement joins TRBV5-1 to TRBJ2-5; 7 positions match TRBD1. Trimming cost V 0 bases and J 4 bases; bases outside gene matches: 6. The CDR3 totals 15 residues. Germline CDR1 and CDR2: SGHRS and YFSETQ. CDR3 protein: CASSLEGGEPETQYF. CDR3 DNA: TGCGCCAGCAGCTTGGAAGGGGGCGAGCCAGAGACCCAGTACTTC.

The chain links TRBV7-2 to TRBJ1-5, with a weak D call TRBD1 (5 bases). The CDR3 length is 13 residues. Germline V gives CDR1 SGHTA, CDR2 FQGNSA. V gave up 8 bases and J gave up 4 bases, with 12 bases separating them. The CDR3: CASGHGRNQPQHF. In DNA form, the CDR3 reads TGTGCCAGCGGACACGGCCGGAATCAGCCCCAGCATTTT. Full variable domain (rest looked up from reference TRBV7-2 and TRBJ1-5): GAGVSQSPSNKVTEKGKDVELRCDPISGHTALYWYRQSLGQGLEFLIYFQGNSAPDKSGLPSDRFSAERTGGSVSTLTIQRTQQEDSAVYLCASGHGRNQPQHFGDGTRLSIL.

The gene calls are TRBV27 and TRBJ2-7; 12 bases align to TRBD2. The length of the CDR3 is 13 residues. Germline assignment: CDR1 MNHEY and CDR2 SMNVEV (reference sequence). With 6 bases clipped from V and 3 bases from J, the junction kept 0 bases outside the gene matches. Written as DNA, the CDR3 is TGTGCCAGCAGACTAGCGGGAGGCTACGAGCAGTACTTC. This encodes CASRLAGGYEQYF.

The gene calls are TRBV4-3 and TRBJ2-1; 10 bases are shared with TRBD2. V shed 2 bases and J 9 bases; nucleotides not matched to a gene: 7. The germline CDR1 and CDR2 sequences are LGHNA and YSLEER. CDR3 length equals 15 residues. The CDR3 sequence is CASSQRAGGPGEQFF. The CDR3 nucleotides read TGCGCCAGCAGCCAAAGAGCGGGAGGGCCGGGTGAGCAGTTCTTC.

This chain links TRBV19 with TRBJ2-4, with 7 bases aligning to TRBD1. This CDR3 region has 16 residues. The V and J ends lost 0 bases and 4 bases, in that order; junction bases with no gene match: 6. From germline, CDR1 is LNHDA and CDR2 SQIVND (reference sequence). DNA for the CDR3: TGTGCCAGTAGTATAGACCGGACAGGCCAAAAAAACATTCAGTACTTC. This gives the protein CASSIDRTGQKNIQYF.

Here the CDR3 DNA reads TGTGCCAGCACGCTGGGACAGGGTTTCTATGGCTACACCTTC. Its translation: CASTLGQGFYGYTF. This chain links TRBV6-6 with TRBJ1-2; TRBD1 matches at 9 bases. Per the germline V gene, CDR1 is MNHNY and CDR2 is SVGAGI (reference sequence). Trimming took 7 bases from V and 4 from J; bases not matched to a gene: 7. There are 14 residues in the CDR3.

The chain carries TRBV15 and TRBJ2-3, with 9 bases identical to TRBD2. Germline CDR1 and CDR2: LNHNV and YYDKDF (reference sequence). The CDR3 covers 18 residues. The V and J ends lost 0 bases and 2 bases, in that order; junction bases with no gene match: 9. CDR3 sequence (DNA): TGTGCCACCAGCAGAGATCTGGGCGGGGGGGAAGTCACAGATACGCAGTATTTT. Amino acid sequence: CATSRDLGGGEVTDTQYF. Together with reference TRBV15 and TRBJ2-3, the CDR3 gives the full variable domain: DAMVIQNPRYQVTQFGKPVTLSCSQTLNHNVMYWYQQKSSQAPKLLFHYYDKDFNNEADTPDNFQSRRPNTSFCFLDIRSPGLGDTAMYLCATSRDLGGGEVTDTQYFGPGTRLTVL.

This sequence joins TRBV20-1 and TRBJ1-2; no clear D gene. CDR1 is DFQATT, CDR2 SNEGSKA, per germline (reference sequence). The CDR3 runs 13 residues. Trimming took off 3 bases at V and 5 bases at J, with 13 bases between the two ends. The CDR3 DNA follows: TGCAGTGCTAGTCTACCTGTCGCGTATGGCTACACCTTC. It specifies CSASLPVAYGYTF.

This clone was seen ten or more times. V is TRBV29-1 and J is TRBJ1-5; possible D gene TRBD1, 6 bases. Germline V CDR1 and CDR2: SQVTM, ANQGSEA. V was cut by 5 bases and J by 3 bases, with 8 bases left in between. This CDR3 contains 12 residues. CDR3 in DNA: TGCAGCGTTTGGACAGTCAATCAGCCCCAGCATTTT. Amino acids: CSVWTVNQPQHF.

The chain combines TRBV28 with TRBJ2-5, with TRBD2 matching over 13 bases. The CDR3 loop spans 17 amino acids. Germline lookup yields CDR1 MDHEN and CDR2 SYDVKM. With V trimmed by 6 bases and J by 5 bases, 12 bases remained unmatched. CDR3 in amino acids: CASSQTSGGPIWETQYF. The CDR3 nucleotides are TGTGCCAGCAGCCAGACTAGCGGGGGGCCTATATGGGAGACCCAGTACTTC.

The chain has TRBV28 and TRBJ2-1; the match to TRBD2 covers 8 bases. V was clipped by 3 bases and J by 6 bases; unmatched bases: 7. CDR3 length: 15 amino acids. Germline CDR1 is MDHEN and CDR2 is SYDVKM. The CDR3 DNA reads as TGTGCCAGCAGTTTTGTAAGCGGGAGACCCAATGAGCAGTTCTTC. Protein sequence: CASSFVSGRPNEQFF.

This chain connects TRBV2 to TRBJ2-6; TRBD1 matches 7 bases. Germline-derived CDR1 and CDR2 are SNHLY and FYNNEI. The CDR3 is 16 amino acids. V trimming: 7 bases; J trimming: 0 bases; junction bases outside the gene matches: 6. CDR3 coding DNA: TGTGCCAGCACCGGGACAGCGCACTCTGGGGCCAACGTCCTGACTTTC. This encodes CASTGTAHSGANVLTF.